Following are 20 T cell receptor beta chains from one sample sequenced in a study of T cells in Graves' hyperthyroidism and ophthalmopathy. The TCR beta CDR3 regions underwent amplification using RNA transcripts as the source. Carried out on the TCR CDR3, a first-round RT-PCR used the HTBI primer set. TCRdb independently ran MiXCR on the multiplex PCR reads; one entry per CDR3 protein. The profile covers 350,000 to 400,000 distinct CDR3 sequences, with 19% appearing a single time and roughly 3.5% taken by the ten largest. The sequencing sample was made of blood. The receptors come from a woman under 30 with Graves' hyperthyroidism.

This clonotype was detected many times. The CDR3 loop is CASSIGLVGKETQYF. The CDR3 DNA reads TGTGCCAGTAGTATTGGTTTGGTGGGGAAAGAGACCCAGTACTTC. The rearrangement links TRBV19 to TRBJ2-5; no firm D call. V was pared by 3 bases and J by 3 bases, with 14 bases between. Germline-derived CDR1 and CDR2 are LNHDA and SQIVND (reference sequence). The CDR3 sequence is 15 residues long.

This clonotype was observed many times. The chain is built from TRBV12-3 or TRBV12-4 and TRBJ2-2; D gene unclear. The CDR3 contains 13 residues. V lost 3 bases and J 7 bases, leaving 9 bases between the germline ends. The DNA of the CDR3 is TGTGCCAGCAGTTTCATCCCACGCGGGGAGCTGTTTTTT. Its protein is CASSFIPRGELFF.

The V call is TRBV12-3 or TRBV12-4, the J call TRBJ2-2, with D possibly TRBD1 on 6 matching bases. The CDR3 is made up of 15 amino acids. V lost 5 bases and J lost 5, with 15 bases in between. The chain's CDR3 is CASSLDRMGTGELFF. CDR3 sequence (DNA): TGTGCCAGCAGTCTAGACAGGATGGGGACCGGGGAGCTGTTTTTT.

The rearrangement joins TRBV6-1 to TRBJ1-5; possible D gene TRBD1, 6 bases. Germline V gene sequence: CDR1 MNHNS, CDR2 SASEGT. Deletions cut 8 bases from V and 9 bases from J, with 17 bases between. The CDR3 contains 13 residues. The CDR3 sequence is CASGRDTLRPQHF. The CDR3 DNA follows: TGTGCCAGCGGCCGGGACACCCTTCGGCCCCAGCATTTT.

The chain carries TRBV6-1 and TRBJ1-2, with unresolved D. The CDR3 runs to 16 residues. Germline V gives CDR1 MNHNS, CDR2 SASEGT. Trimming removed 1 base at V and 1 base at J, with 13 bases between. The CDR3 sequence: CASSEEMLRVNYGYTF. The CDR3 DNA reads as TGTGCCAGCAGTGAAGAAATGCTGAGGGTTAACTATGGCTACACCTTC.

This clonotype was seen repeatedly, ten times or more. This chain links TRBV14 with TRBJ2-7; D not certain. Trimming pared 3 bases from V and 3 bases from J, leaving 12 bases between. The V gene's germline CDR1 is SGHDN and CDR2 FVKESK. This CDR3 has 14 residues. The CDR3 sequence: CASSHPADRYEQYF. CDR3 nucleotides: TGTGCCAGCAGCCATCCCGCGGACCGCTACGAGCAGTACTTC. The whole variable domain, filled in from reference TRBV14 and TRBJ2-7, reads EAGVTQFPSHSVIEKGQTVTLRCDPISGHDNLYWYRRVMGKEIKFLLHFVKESKQDESGMPNNRFLAERTGGTYSTLKVQPAELEDSGVYFCASSHPADRYEQYFGPGTRLTVT.

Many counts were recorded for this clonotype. The CDR3 DNA is TGTGCCAGCAGCTTAGGTCCAGGGGCAGCCGCCGAGCAGTACTTC. Its protein is CASSLGPGAAAEQYF. This rearrangement joins TRBV13 to TRBJ2-7, with D possibly TRBD1 on 6 matching bases. Between the trimmed V and J ends, which lost 0 bases and 6 bases, there was a span of 15 bases. The length of the CDR3 is 15 residues. The germline V gene encodes CDR1 PRHDT and CDR2 FYEKMQ (reference sequence).

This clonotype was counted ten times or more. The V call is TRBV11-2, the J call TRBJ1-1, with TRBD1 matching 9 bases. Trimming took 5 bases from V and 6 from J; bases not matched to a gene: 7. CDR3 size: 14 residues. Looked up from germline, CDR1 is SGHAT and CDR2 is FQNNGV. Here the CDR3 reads CASSGTGKDAEAFF. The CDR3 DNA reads TGTGCCAGCAGCGGGACAGGGAAAGACGCTGAAGCTTTCTTT.

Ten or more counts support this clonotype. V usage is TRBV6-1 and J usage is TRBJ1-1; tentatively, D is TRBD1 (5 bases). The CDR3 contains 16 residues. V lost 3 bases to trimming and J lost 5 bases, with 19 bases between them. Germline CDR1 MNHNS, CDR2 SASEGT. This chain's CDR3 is CASSDGRAPGGTEAFF. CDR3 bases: TGTGCCAGCAGTGACGGCAGGGCCCCGGGCGGGACTGAAGCTTTCTTT.

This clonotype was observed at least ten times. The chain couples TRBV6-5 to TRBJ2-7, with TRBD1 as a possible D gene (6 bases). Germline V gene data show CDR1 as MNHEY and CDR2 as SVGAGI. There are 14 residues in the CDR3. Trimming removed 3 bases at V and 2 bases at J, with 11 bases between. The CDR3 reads CASSYADRPYEQYF. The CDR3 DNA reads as TGTGCCAGCAGTTATGCGGACAGACCCTACGAGCAGTACTTC.

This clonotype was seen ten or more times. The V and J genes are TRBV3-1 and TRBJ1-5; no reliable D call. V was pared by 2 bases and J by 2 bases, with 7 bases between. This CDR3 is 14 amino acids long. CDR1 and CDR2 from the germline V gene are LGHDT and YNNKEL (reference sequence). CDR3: CASSQRLGNQPQHF. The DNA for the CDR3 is TGTGCCAGCAGCCAACGGTTGGGCAATCAGCCCCAGCATTTT.

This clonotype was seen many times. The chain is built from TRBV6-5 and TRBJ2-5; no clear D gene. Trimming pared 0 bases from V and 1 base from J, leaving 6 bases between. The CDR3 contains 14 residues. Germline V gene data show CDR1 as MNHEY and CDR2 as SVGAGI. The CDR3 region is CASSYSETQETQYF. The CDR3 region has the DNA TGTGCCAGCAGTTACTCGGAGACCCAAGAGACCCAGTACTTC.

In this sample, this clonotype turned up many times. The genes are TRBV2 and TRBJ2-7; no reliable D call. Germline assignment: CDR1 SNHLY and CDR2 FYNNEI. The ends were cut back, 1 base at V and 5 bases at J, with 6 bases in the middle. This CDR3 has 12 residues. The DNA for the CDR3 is TGTGCCAGCAGTGAAGTCGTCAACGAGCAGTACTTC. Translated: CASSEVVNEQYF.

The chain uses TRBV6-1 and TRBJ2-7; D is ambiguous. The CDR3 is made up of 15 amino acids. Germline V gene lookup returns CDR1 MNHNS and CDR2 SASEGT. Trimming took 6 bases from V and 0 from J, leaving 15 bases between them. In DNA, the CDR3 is TGTGCCAGCAGGGAGTACCGGGTGCCCTCCTACGAGCAGTACTTC. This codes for CASREYRVPSYEQYF.

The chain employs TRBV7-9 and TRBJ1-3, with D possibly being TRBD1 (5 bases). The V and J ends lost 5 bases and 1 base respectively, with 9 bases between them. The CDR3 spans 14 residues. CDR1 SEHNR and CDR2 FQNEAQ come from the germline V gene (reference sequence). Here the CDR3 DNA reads TGTGCCAGCAGCCCGGACATTTCTGGAAACACCATATATTTT. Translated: CASSPDISGNTIYF. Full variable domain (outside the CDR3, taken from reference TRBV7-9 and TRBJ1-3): DTGVSQNPRHKITKRGQNVTFRCDPISEHNRLYWYRQTLGQGPEFLTYFQNEAQLEKSRLLSDRFSAERPKGSFSTLEIQRTEQGDSAMYLCASSPDISGNTIYFGEGSWLTVV.

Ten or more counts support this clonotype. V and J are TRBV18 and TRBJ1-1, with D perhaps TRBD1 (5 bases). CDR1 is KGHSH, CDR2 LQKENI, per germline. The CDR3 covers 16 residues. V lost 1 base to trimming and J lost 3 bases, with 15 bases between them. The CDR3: CASSPQVRVMDTEAFF. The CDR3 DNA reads TGTGCCAGCTCACCACAGGTCAGGGTTATGGACACTGAAGCTTTCTTT.

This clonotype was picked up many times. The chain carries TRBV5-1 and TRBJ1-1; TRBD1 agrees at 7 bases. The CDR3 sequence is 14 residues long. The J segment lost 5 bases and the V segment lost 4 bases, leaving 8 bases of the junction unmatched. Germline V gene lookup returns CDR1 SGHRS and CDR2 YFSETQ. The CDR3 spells CASSLGTESTEAFF. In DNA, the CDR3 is TGCGCCAGCAGCCTAGGGACAGAGAGTACTGAAGCTTTCTTT.

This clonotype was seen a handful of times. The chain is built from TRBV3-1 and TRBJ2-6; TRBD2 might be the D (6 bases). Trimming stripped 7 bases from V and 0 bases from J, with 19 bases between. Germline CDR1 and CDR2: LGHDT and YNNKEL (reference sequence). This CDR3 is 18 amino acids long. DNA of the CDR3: TGTGCCAGCACCAACAGGAGGGGATGGCACTCTGGGGCCAACGTCCTGACTTTC. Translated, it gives CASTNRRGWHSGANVLTF.

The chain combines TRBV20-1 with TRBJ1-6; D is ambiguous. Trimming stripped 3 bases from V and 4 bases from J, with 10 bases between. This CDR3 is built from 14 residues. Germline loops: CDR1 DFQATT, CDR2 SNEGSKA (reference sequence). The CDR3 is CSASPASYNSPLHF. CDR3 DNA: TGCAGTGCTAGCCCGGCGAGTTATAATTCACCCCTCCACTTT.

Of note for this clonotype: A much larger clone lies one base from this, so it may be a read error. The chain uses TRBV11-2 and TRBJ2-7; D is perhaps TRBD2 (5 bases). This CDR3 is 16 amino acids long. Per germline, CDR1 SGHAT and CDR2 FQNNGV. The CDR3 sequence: CAGSLGSSRSSYEQYF. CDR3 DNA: TGTGCCGGCAGCTTAGGGAGCAGCAGGAGCTCCTACGAGCAGTACTTC.